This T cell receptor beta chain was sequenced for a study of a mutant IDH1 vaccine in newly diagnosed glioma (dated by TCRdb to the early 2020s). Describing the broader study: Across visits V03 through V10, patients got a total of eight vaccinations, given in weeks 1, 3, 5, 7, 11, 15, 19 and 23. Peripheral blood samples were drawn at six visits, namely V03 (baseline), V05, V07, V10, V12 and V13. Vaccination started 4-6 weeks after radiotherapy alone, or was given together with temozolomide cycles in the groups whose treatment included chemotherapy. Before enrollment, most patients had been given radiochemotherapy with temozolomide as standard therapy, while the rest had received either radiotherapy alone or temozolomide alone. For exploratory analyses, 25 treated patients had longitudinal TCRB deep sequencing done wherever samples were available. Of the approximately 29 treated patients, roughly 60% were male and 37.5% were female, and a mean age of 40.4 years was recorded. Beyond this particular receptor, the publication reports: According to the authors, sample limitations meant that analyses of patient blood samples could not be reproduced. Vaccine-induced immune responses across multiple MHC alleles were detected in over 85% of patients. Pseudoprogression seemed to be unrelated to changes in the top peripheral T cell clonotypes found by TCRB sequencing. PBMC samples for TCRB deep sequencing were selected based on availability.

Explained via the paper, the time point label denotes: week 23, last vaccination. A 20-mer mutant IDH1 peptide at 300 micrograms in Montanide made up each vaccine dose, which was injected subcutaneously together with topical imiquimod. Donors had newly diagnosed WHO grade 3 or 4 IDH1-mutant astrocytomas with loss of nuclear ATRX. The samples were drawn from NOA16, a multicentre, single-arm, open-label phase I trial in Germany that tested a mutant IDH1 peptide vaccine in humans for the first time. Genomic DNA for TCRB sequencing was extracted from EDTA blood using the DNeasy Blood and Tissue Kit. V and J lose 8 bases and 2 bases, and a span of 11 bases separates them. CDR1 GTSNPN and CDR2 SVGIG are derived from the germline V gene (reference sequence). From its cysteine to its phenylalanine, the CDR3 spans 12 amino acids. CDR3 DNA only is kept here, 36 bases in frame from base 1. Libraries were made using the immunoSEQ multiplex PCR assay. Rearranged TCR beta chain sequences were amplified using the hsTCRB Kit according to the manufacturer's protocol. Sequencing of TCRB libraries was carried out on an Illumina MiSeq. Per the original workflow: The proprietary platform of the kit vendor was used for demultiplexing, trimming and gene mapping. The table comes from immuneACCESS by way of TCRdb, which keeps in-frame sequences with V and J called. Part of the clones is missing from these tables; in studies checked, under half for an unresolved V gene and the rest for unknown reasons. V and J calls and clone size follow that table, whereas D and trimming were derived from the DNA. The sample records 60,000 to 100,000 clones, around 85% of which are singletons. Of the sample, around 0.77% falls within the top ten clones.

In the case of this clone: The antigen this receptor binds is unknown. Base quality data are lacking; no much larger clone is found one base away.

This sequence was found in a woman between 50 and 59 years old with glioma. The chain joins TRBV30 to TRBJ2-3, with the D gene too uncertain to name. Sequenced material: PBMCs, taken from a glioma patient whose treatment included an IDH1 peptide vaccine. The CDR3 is CAGIYSTDTQYF. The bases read TGTGCCGGGATTTATTCCACAGATACGCAGTATTTT.